Following are 30 T cell receptor beta chains from one sample sequenced in a study of T cell repertoires in cytomegalovirus infection. Their antigens are not known. TCRdb used MiXCR to reprocess the reads, holding one entry per CDR3 protein. The table lists about 890,000 distinct CDR3 sequences, approximately 30% of them singletons, with around an eighth in the top ten. This material consisted of cultured CD8+ T cells from PBMCs, taken from culture after CMV antigen stimulation. The receptors here all came from a human donor in good health (CMV status not recorded). Some clones in this sample may be carry-over from other donors' samples.

This clonotype was detected only a few times. This chain uses TRBV27 with TRBJ2-4, with D perhaps matching TRBD1 (6 bases). Per germline, CDR1 MNHEY and CDR2 SMNVEV (reference sequence). The CDR3 length is 16 residues. The V end was cut by 0 bases, the J end by 0 bases, with 9 bases between. The CDR3 DNA reads as TGTGCCAGCAGTTTATCCCTACAGGGAGCCAAAAACATTCAGTACTTC. Amino acid sequence: CASSLSLQGAKNIQYF.

The CDR3 spells CASSAEVARNTEAFF. The DNA of the CDR3 is TGTGCCAGCAGCGCCGAAGTCGCGAGGAACACTGAAGCTTTCTTT. The rearrangement joins TRBV5-6 to TRBJ1-1; D remains ambiguous. CDR1 and CDR2 (germline): SGHDT, YYEEEE. V dropped 4 bases and J dropped 1 base, with 14 bases sitting between them. The CDR3 sequence is 15 residues long.

The rearrangement joins TRBV27 to TRBJ1-2, with 9 bases lining up with TRBD1. CDR1 and CDR2 (germline): MNHEY, SMNVEV (reference sequence). V gave up 3 bases and J gave up 6 bases; unmatched junction bases: 5. This CDR3 spans 14 amino acids. The CDR3: CASSFAQGADGYTF. In DNA, the CDR3 is TGTGCCAGCAGTTTCGCACAGGGGGCCGATGGCTACACCTTC.

The chain carries TRBV15 and TRBJ1-1; no clear D. Germline V gene data show CDR1 as LNHNV and CDR2 as YYDKDF (reference sequence). The CDR3 spans 14 residues. V was clipped by 0 bases and J by 1 base, with 6 bases between them. The CDR3 sequence is CATSRDSANTEAFF. The CDR3 DNA sequence: TGTGCCACCAGCAGAGATAGCGCGAACACTGAAGCTTTCTTT.

A few counts support this clonotype. This chain links TRBV7-3 with TRBJ2-5; possibly TRBD1 or TRBD2 for D (6 bases each). Germline lookup yields CDR1 SGHTA and CDR2 FQGTGA. V gave up 5 bases and J gave up 5 bases, with 15 bases separating them. The CDR3 contains 14 residues. CDR3 in DNA: TGTGCCAGCAGCCCCGAGGGGGGTTGGGAGACCCAGTACTTC. It encodes CASSPEGGWETQYF.

The chain links TRBV10-3 to TRBJ2-1, with D uncertain. Germline V gives CDR1 ENHRY, CDR2 SYGVKD. The CDR3 sequence is 14 residues long. The ends were cut back, 4 bases at V and 6 bases at J, with 13 bases in the middle. This CDR3 is CAISATGRINEQFF. Here the CDR3 DNA reads TGTGCCATCAGTGCCACCGGACGGATCAATGAGCAGTTCTTC.

This clonotype was seen a few times. This chain joins TRBV28 and TRBJ2-1; perhaps TRBD2 as D (5 bases). V shed 4 bases and J shed 4 bases, with 14 bases lying between them. CDR1 is MDHEN and CDR2 is SYDVKM in the germline V gene. The CDR3 spans 15 residues. The CDR3 DNA reads TGTGCCAGCAGTTCCGTGACCCGAGGGTACAATGAGCAGTTCTTC. Translating gives CASSSVTRGYNEQFF.

This clonotype was seen at least ten times. The rearrangement joins TRBV12-3 or TRBV12-4 to TRBJ1-2; no reliable D call. V lost 6 bases, J lost 3 bases, and 20 bases lay in between. The CDR3 is made up of 16 amino acids. CDR3 sequence (DNA): TGTGCCAGCAGCTTCGTTGGCCTGGGCACTGACTATGGCTACACCTTC. Translation: CASSFVGLGTDYGYTF.

In the case of this clonotype: One end of the junction is discordant with germline, which a read error may explain. The J gene is TRBJ2-2, the V gene TRBV7-4; D uncertain. The CDR3 is made up of 15 amino acids. Looked up from germline, CDR1 is SGHVT and CDR2 is SQSDAQ. CDR3 sequence reads: CATSLEEDITGELFF. CDR3 nucleotide sequence: TGTGCCACCAGCTTAGAAGAGGATATCACCGGGGAGCTGTTTTTT.

The chain is built from TRBV6-6 and TRBJ1-6, with D unresolved. This CDR3 spans 13 amino acids. Looked up from germline, CDR1 is MNHNY and CDR2 is SVGAGI (reference sequence). The V end was cut by 7 bases, the J end by 7 bases, with 11 bases between. The CDR3, as DNA: TGTGCCAGCACCTATAAGGGAAATTCACCCCTCCACTTT. Translation gives CASTYKGNSPLHF.

The chain combines TRBV2 with TRBJ2-5; D perhaps matches TRBD2 (6 bases). The V gene's germline CDR1 is SNHLY and CDR2 FYNNEI. The CDR3 has 15 residues. V was clipped by 3 bases and J by 1 base, with 12 bases between them. CDR3 amino acids: CASSDPFGGQETQYF. In DNA form, the CDR3 reads TGTGCCAGCAGTGACCCTTTCGGGGGCCAAGAGACCCAGTACTTC.

The chain links TRBV7-8 to TRBJ1-1; the D is unclear. The germline V gene has CDR1 SGHVS and CDR2 FQNEAQ. V lost 2 bases to trimming and J lost 5 bases, with 9 bases between them. This CDR3 spans 13 amino acids. Here the CDR3 reads CASSLYTGTEAFF. The CDR3 DNA is TGTGCCAGCAGCTTATATACGGGAACTGAAGCTTTCTTT.

In this sample, this clonotype turned up many times. The chain couples TRBV20-1 to TRBJ2-4; 7 bases line up with TRBD1. V gave up 5 bases and J gave up 5 bases; unmatched junction bases: 3. From germline, CDR1 is DFQATT and CDR2 SNEGSKA (reference sequence). The CDR3 is 12 amino acids. CDR3 nucleotides: TGCAGTGCTTCAGACAGGGAAAACATTCAGTACTTC. Its protein is CSASDRENIQYF.

This clonotype was observed a handful of times. The chain has TRBV24-1 and TRBJ2-1, with 9 positions matching TRBD1. CDR1 KGHDR and CDR2 SFDVKD come from the germline V gene. The CDR3 consists of 14 residues. Unmatched junction bases numbered 2, after V lost 3 bases and J lost 6 bases. For the CDR3, the DNA is TGTGCCACCAGTGATCTGACAGGGGGCAATGAGCAGTTCTTC. Its translation is CATSDLTGGNEQFF.

This clonotype appeared a few times. The V call is TRBV5-8, the J call TRBJ2-7; maybe TRBD2 (5 bases). From germline, CDR1 is SGHTS and CDR2 YDEGEE. Trimming cost V 4 bases and J 0 bases, with 14 bases left between them. This CDR3 is 15 amino acids long. CDR3 region: CASSPGFMNSYEQYF. The DNA for the CDR3 is TGTGCCAGCAGCCCGGGATTCATGAACTCCTACGAGCAGTACTTC.

This chain links TRBV29-1 with TRBJ2-5, with D perhaps assigned TRBD1 or TRBD2 (5 bases each). Trimming pared 3 bases from V and 0 bases from J, leaving 8 bases between. Germline V CDR1 and CDR2: SQVTM, ANQGSEA. The CDR3 is 13 residues long. The CDR3 DNA reads as TGCAGCGTTGAGGGGGATAACCAAGAGACCCAGTACTTC. Its protein product is CSVEGDNQETQYF.

This clonotype was picked up many times. The chain uses TRBV7-8 and TRBJ2-1; D remains unclear. The germline V and J ends were trimmed by 0 bases and 3 bases, with 6 bases remaining between them. Germline-derived CDR1 and CDR2 are SGHVS and FQNEAQ. This CDR3 is built from 14 residues. The CDR3 coding sequence is TGTGCCAGCAGCTTAGCAGGGAACTACAATGAGCAGTTCTTC. It yields the protein CASSLAGNYNEQFF.

This clonotype was seen repeatedly, ten times or more. This sequence joins TRBV12-3 or TRBV12-4 and TRBJ1-1; no clear D gene. V was pared by 3 bases and J by 6 bases, with 8 bases between. This CDR3 contains 12 residues. CDR3 in DNA: TGTGCCAGCAGTTTTAGGGTCGCTGAAGCTTTCTTT. This encodes CASSFRVAEAFF.

The table lists this clonotype with a few counts. The J gene is TRBJ1-6, the V gene TRBV7-9; D is undetermined. Germline CDR1 and CDR2: SEHNR and FQNEAQ (reference sequence). The CDR3 covers 12 residues. V was pared by 3 bases and J by 10 bases, with 7 bases between. CDR3 region: CASSLPSSPLHF. The CDR3 coding sequence is TGTGCCAGCAGCTTGCCAAGCTCACCCCTCCACTTT.

The chain carries TRBV3-1 and TRBJ2-5; D is ambiguous. This CDR3 is 14 amino acids long. The germline gives CDR1 LGHDT, CDR2 YNNKEL (reference sequence). The V and J ends lost 2 bases and 2 bases respectively, with 9 bases between them. In nucleotides, the CDR3 is TGTGCCAGCAGCCAAAGTAGGATACAAGAGACCCAGTACTTC. As protein: CASSQSRIQETQYF.

The table lists this clonotype with a count of one. The chain uses TRBV7-4 and TRBJ2-2; 8 bases agree with TRBD2. In germline, CDR1 is SGHVT, CDR2 SQSDAQ. CDR3 length: 15 residues. J was trimmed by 7 bases and V by 5 bases; bases with no gene match: 9. The CDR3 bases are TGTGCCAGCAGCCTCCCTCCGGGGGGGCTCGGGGAGCTGTTTTTT. Its translation is CASSLPPGGLGELFF.

This clonotype has ten or more counts. The V and J genes are TRBV6-1 and TRBJ1-5; TRBD1 agrees at 7 bases. Losses at the gene ends were 2 bases for V and 5 bases for J; bases not matched to a gene: 9. Germline CDR1 and CDR2: MNHNS and SASEGT. CDR3 length: 16 residues. CDR3 sequence (DNA): TGTGCCAGCAGTGAATCCACGGACAGGCCCGATCAGCCCCAGCATTTT. It yields the protein CASSESTDRPDQPQHF.

The gene calls are TRBV5-4 and TRBJ2-2, with unresolved D. The CDR3 consists of 12 residues. The ends were cut back, 10 bases at V and 3 bases at J, with 10 bases in the middle. The germline V gene encodes CDR1 SGHNT and CDR2 YYREEE (reference sequence). The CDR3 here is CAGVADTGELFF. CDR3 in DNA: TGTGCCGGAGTGGCGGACACCGGGGAGCTGTTTTTT.

This chain links TRBV9 with TRBJ2-1; D possibly corresponds to TRBD1 (7 bases). Trimming left V 0 bases short and J 7 bases short, with 14 bases between. Germline CDR1 is SGDLS and CDR2 is YYNGEE. The CDR3 contains 15 residues. The CDR3 loop is CASSVGPGGINEQFF. CDR3 DNA sequence: TGTGCCAGCAGCGTAGGTCCAGGGGGGATAAATGAGCAGTTCTTC.

A remark on this clonotype: Compared with germline, one end of the junction differs, possibly owing to a read error. The chain employs TRBV7-9 and TRBJ1-3; D possibly corresponds to TRBD1 (5 bases). CDR1 SEHNR and CDR2 FQNEAQ come from the germline V gene (reference sequence). The CDR3 extends over 17 amino acids. The CDR3 coding sequence is TGTGGCAGCGAGGGGCAGGGAACGGCGTCCTCTGGAAACACCATATATTTT. Translation: CGSEGQGTASSGNTIYF.

V usage is TRBV19 and J usage is TRBJ1-1; D unresolved. Trimming removed 3 bases from V and 0 bases from J, with 20 bases in between. Per the germline V gene, CDR1 is LNHDA and CDR2 is SQIVND (reference sequence). The CDR3 has 18 amino acids. In DNA, the CDR3 is TGTGCCAGTAGTATCGAGGCTAGAGGTCAGAGGATGAACACTGAAGCTTTCTTT. Translated: CASSIEARGQRMNTEAFF.

This clonotype has a handful of counts. This rearrangement joins TRBV7-6 to TRBJ2-2, with D possibly TRBD2 on 6 matching bases. V gave up 4 bases and J gave up 3 bases, with 12 bases separating them. The length of the CDR3 is 15 residues. Germline assignment: CDR1 SGHVS and CDR2 FNYEAQ. The CDR3: CASSSYGGDTGELFF. Here the CDR3 DNA reads TGTGCCAGCAGCTCGTACGGGGGTGACACCGGGGAGCTGTTTTTT.

The chain employs TRBV7-9 and TRBJ2-5; D call uncertain. CDR1 and CDR2 (germline): SEHNR, FQNEAQ (reference sequence). CDR3 size: 17 residues. Trimming took off 2 bases at V and 1 base at J, with 17 bases between the two ends. The CDR3 is CASSLMLVVSVQETQYF. The CDR3, as DNA: TGTGCCAGCAGCTTAATGCTCGTGGTCAGCGTCCAAGAGACCCAGTACTTC.

About this clonotype: A much bigger clone sits one base away, suggesting this may be a read error. V gene TRBV7-8 combines with J gene TRBJ1-2; TRBD1 is a possible D gene (6 bases). Trimming cost V 5 bases and J 5 bases, with 24 bases left between them. Germline loops: CDR1 SGHVS, CDR2 FQNEAQ. CDR3 length equals 17 residues. The CDR3 here is CASSPFYEQGEGYGYTF. The CDR3 DNA sequence: TGTGCCAGCAGCCCCTTCTACGAACAGGGAGAAGGGTATGGCTACACCTTC.

This clonotype showed up many times. The rearrangement links TRBV7-9 to TRBJ2-7; no clear D. The CDR3 covers 13 residues. Trimming took off 6 bases at V and 1 base at J, with 10 bases between the two ends. The germline gives CDR1 SEHNR, CDR2 FQNEAQ (reference sequence). This chain's CDR3 is CASRNQDSYEQYV. CDR3 nucleotide sequence: TGTGCCAGCAGAAATCAGGATTCCTACGAGCAGTACGTC.